Following are 2 T cell receptor beta chains from one sample sequenced in a study of blood T cell repertoires in COVID-19. Using immunoSEQ multiplex PCR, the repertoire was profiled, and TCRdb retains in-frame clones only, with some absent. The sample has some 150,000 clones, 85% seen once. Sequenced sample: peripheral blood. All receptors derive from a man aged 35 to 55 with acute or convalescent COVID-19.

Points on this clone: A much larger clone sits a single nucleotide away, making a read error possible. The V and J genes are TRBV7-6 and TRBJ2-7, with 9 nucleotides matching TRBD1. The ends lost 5 bases at V and 3 bases at J; junction bases unmatched: 5. CDR1 and CDR2 from the germline V gene are SGHVS and FNYEAQ. CDR3 length: 14 amino acids. The CDR3 reads CASSPRQGDYEQYF. The DNA for the CDR3 is TGTGCCAGCAGCCCCCGACAGGGGGACTACGAGCAGTACTTC.

J is TRBJ2-3 and V is TRBV24-1, with TRBD2 identical over 12 bases. The CDR3 consists of 17 residues. Trimming took 2 bases from V and 1 from J; bases not matched to a gene: 3. Per the germline V gene, CDR1 is KGHDR and CDR2 is SFDVKD. The DNA for the CDR3 is TGTGCCACCAGTGATTCCTCTAGCGGGGGGGGCACAGATACGCAGTATTTT. Translated, it gives CATSDSSSGGGTDTQYF.